The clone carrying this T cell receptor (beta chain) was picked up one time. A second PCR, run for roughly 7 to 11 cycles, used a sample-barcoded 5' primer plus a J-beta primer mix. TCRdb itself ran the 5' RACE reads through MiXCR, one entry per CDR3 protein. The sample lists around 800,000 distinct CDR3 sequences; approximately 67% were seen once. This sample stems from a study of blood T cells in healthy people across ages. The CDR3 runs 14 residues. CDR1 is MDHEN, CDR2 SYDVKM, per germline. Trimming took off 4 bases at V and 1 base at J, with 10 bases between the two ends. The TCR was taken from a man aged 30-40 years in good health. The material sequenced was blood. V gene TRBV28 combines with J gene TRBJ2-5, with D possibly TRBD1 on 6 matching bases. CDR3 in DNA: TGTGCCAGCAGTTCCTCGGACAGCCAAGAGACCCAGTACTTC. This sequence encodes CASSSSDSQETQYF.